This T cell receptor beta chain was identified in a study of blood T cell repertoires in COVID-19. Study details: Samples representing acute and convalescent COVID-19 were sourced from the United States, Italy and Spain. Sample material is recorded as cDNA or gDNA derived from T cells, B-cell-depleted T cells, or PBMCs.

In the study's own analysis: Reference gene primer amplification in the assay estimated nucleated cell counts. Generated by immunoSEQ multiplex PCR, the TCRdb table keeps only in-frame clones and is missing some. V, J and clone size are those of that table, while D and trimming were read from the DNA. The repertoire consists of some 360,000 clones, with around 87% occurring once and the leading ten covering 2% to 2.5%. One Seattle source followed patients from active infection through their disease course. Sequencing used peripheral blood. The clonotype comes from a woman aged 60-75 years with COVID-19, enrolled during active disease.

CDR3 amino acids: CASSSTGFATNEKLFF. CDR3 DNA: TGTGCCAGCAGTTCTACAGGATTTGCAACTAATGAAAAACTGTTTTTT. The V call is TRBV6-2 or TRBV6-3, the J call TRBJ1-4, with TRBD1 as a possible D gene (5 bases). The CDR3 is made up of 16 amino acids. Per the germline V gene, CDR1 is MNHEY and CDR2 is SVGEGT. V dropped 4 bases and J dropped 0 bases, with 12 bases sitting between them.